These T cell receptor beta chains were read from a single sample in a study of T-cell reconstitution after alpha-beta-depleted transplantation in children. TCRdb reprocessed the PCR reads with MiXCR, giving one entry per CDR3 protein. The sample shows roughly 220,000 distinct CDR3 sequences, approximately 8.4% of them seen only once. The sequencing here drew on PBMCs, mostly from graft donor cells, taken 360 days after TCRalphabeta/CD19-depleted stem cell transplant. Receptors originate from a male patient aged 2-15 years who had a stem cell transplant for acute myeloid leukemia, so the T cells may come from the graft donor. The CDR3 runs from the conserved cysteine through the conserved F or W. A D gene is named only where the DNA matches it firmly. Not all rows give a size; the values are once, few, many and, for expanded clones, a class.

D gene	V gene	J gene	clone size	CDR3 DNA	CDR3 protein
NA	TRBV5-1	TRBJ2-2	many	TGCGCCAGCAGCGTCCAAGGTCCATTCACCGGGGAGCTGTTTTTT	CASSVQGPFTGELFF
NA	TRBV29-1	TRBJ1-1	few	TGCAGCGTCGTGACAGAAATCGCTGAAGCTTTCTTT	CSVVTEIAEAFF
NA	TRBV5-1	TRBJ2-2	many	TGCGCCAGCAGGCGGGGGCTGTACACCGGGGAGCTGTTTTTT	CASRRGLYTGELFF
NA	TRBV29-1	TRBJ2-2	many	TGCAGCGGTGGATTAACCGGGGAGCTGTTTTTT	CSGGLTGELFF
NA	TRBV5-5	TRBJ2-1	few	TGTGCCAGCAGCCCGCAGGGGACGGGGGAGCAGTTCTTC	CASSPQGTGEQFF
NA	TRBV20-1	TRBJ2-4	NA	TGCAGTGCTAGGGATACCAAAAACATTCAGTACTTC	CSARDTKNIQYF
NA	TRBV7-2	TRBJ2-1	many	TGTGCCAGCAGCTTACGACAGTCCTACAATGAGCAGTTCTTC	CASSLRQSYNEQFF
TRBD1	TRBV5-5	TRBJ2-7	many	TGTGCCAGCAGCGCAAGGACAGGGTACGAGCAGTACTTC	CASSARTGYEQYF
TRBD2	TRBV10-3	TRBJ2-1	once	TGTGCCACCGCCCGGACTAGATCGACGGCACCTGAGCAGTTCTTC	CATARTRSTAPEQFF
NA	TRBV15	TRBJ1-1	many	TGTGCCACCAGTTTTATTGGGGGCACTGAAGCTTTCTTT	CATSFIGGTEAFF
NA	TRBV12-3/TRBV12-4	TRBJ2-4	NA	TGTGCCAGCAGTTTAGTAGGTGAACCCAAAAACATTCAGTACTTC	CASSLVGEPKNIQYF
TRBD2	TRBV20-1	TRBJ2-7	NA	TGCAGTGCCTTTTCCGGGACTAGCATCGGCTACGAGCAGTACTTC	CSAFSGTSIGYEQYF
NA	TRBV5-1	TRBJ1-1	NA	TGCGCCAGCAGCAACGAGGGGAACACTGAAGCTTTCTTT	CASSNEGNTEAFF
NA	TRBV4-1	TRBJ2-2	many	TGCGCCAGCAGCCAAACGGGTCCCGGGGAGCTGTTTTTT	CASSQTGPGELFF
NA	TRBV29-1	TRBJ1-1	NA	TGCAGCGTTTCCTCGTCGTGGTCAACGAACACTGAAGCTTTCTTT	CSVSSSWSTNTEAFF
TRBD2	TRBV7-8	TRBJ2-7	few	TGTGCCAGCAGCCCAGCGGGAGTTGGCTACGAGCAGTACTTC	CASSPAGVGYEQYF
NA	TRBV9	TRBJ2-3	NA	TGTGCCAGCAGCGTAGCGGACACAGATACGCAGTATTTT	CASSVADTDTQYF
TRBD1	TRBV29-1	TRBJ2-3	many	TGCAGCGTTGAAGATCGGGGACAGGGACCAGATACGCAGTATTTT	CSVEDRGQGPDTQYF
TRBD1	TRBV12-3/TRBV12-4	TRBJ1-1	few	TGTGCCAGCAGTCCGACAGGGTTGGGCACTGAAGCTTTCTTT	CASSPTGLGTEAFF
TRBD1	TRBV7-9	TRBJ1-1	few	TGTGCCAGCAGCCCAACAGGGGGCAGAGGTTTTACTGAAGCTTTCTTT	CASSPTGGRGFTEAFF
TRBD1	TRBV15	TRBJ1-5	few	TGTGCCACCAGCAGGCGGACAGGGAGCAATCAGCCCCAGCATTTT	CATSRRTGSNQPQHF
TRBD1	TRBV7-2	TRBJ1-5	few	TGTGCCAGCAGCCCCGGGACAGGGTACAATCAGCCCCAGCATTTT	CASSPGTGYNQPQHF
NA	TRBV27	TRBJ2-2	NA	TGTGCCAGCAGTCGGGGCAGGGAGAACACCGGGGAGCTGTTTTTT	CASSRGRENTGELFF
TRBD1	TRBV6-1	TRBJ2-3	few	TGTGCCAGCAGTCAACGGACAGGGGCAGATACGCAGTATTTT	CASSQRTGADTQYF
TRBD2	TRBV7-9	TRBJ2-1	few	TGTGCCAGCAGCTTAGAGCCTAGCGGGACAAATGAGCAGTTCTTC	CASSLEPSGTNEQFF
NA	TRBV15	TRBJ1-6	many	TGTGCCACCAGCACAGGCCCCAGCTCCTATAATTCACCCCTCCACTTT	CATSTGPSSYNSPLHF
TRBD1	TRBV4-2	TRBJ2-3	few	TGTGCCAGCAGCCAAGTGAAGGGGGCCGGTTTCGCAGATACGCAGTATTTT	CASSQVKGAGFADTQYF
NA	TRBV6-5	TRBJ1-5	many	TGTGCCAGCCCCTTCACAGGGACGGGTGTCAATCAGCCCCAGCATTTT	CASPFTGTGVNQPQHF
TRBD1	TRBV4-1	TRBJ1-3	many	TGCGCCAGCAGCCCCGACAGGGACCCTAGGAACACCATATATTTT	CASSPDRDPRNTIYF
NA	TRBV12-3/TRBV12-4	TRBJ2-1	NA	TGTGCCAGCAACAGCCCAGGGGAGCAGTTCTTC	CASNSPGEQFF
TRBD2	TRBV20-1	TRBJ2-5	many	TGCAGTGCTTTACTAGCGGGGGAAAACCAAGAGACCCAGTACTTC	CSALLAGENQETQYF
NA	TRBV5-1	TRBJ2-3	few	TGCGCCAGCAGCGAGACAGGCCCAGATACGCAGTATTTT	CASSETGPDTQYF
NA	TRBV10-3	TRBJ1-1	few	TGTGCCATCAGTGGCGGTACTGAAGCTTTCTTT	CAISGGTEAFF
TRBD1	TRBV12-3/TRBV12-4	TRBJ2-7	many	TGTGCCAGCAGTTTCGGACAGGGTCCCTACGAGCAGTACTTC	CASSFGQGPYEQYF
TRBD2	TRBV20-1	TRBJ2-3	few	TGCAGTGCCGCGACTAGCCGGGGCACAGATACGCAGTATTTT	CSAATSRGTDTQYF
NA	TRBV20-1	TRBJ1-2	NA	TGCAGTGCTAGAGCTACGCCAGGAGGGTATGGCTACACCTTC	CSARATPGGYGYTF
NA	TRBV12-5	TRBJ2-5	many	TGTGCTAGTGGTCTCGAGGAGACCCAGTACTTC	CASGLEETQYF
TRBD1	TRBV5-1	TRBJ2-6	many	TGCGCCAGCAGCTTTGTTGGGACAGGGTCCATTGGGGCCAACGTCCTGACTTTC	CASSFVGTGSIGANVLTF
NA	TRBV7-6	TRBJ2-2	NA	TGTGCCAGCAGCCCCAACCACAGGGTGGGGGAGCTGTTTTTT	CASSPNHRVGELFF
TRBD2	TRBV3-1	TRBJ2-7	many	TGTGCCAGCAGCCATAGGGCTAGCGGGACCTACGAGCAGTACTTC	CASSHRASGTYEQYF
NA	TRBV4-3	TRBJ2-7	NA	TGCGCCAGCAGCACACACGGGACGGATGGAGCCTACGAGCAGTACTTC	CASSTHGTDGAYEQYF
NA	TRBV9	TRBJ1-2	many	TGTGCCAGCAGCGTAGGGGCTGGGTTCGGCTACACCTTC	CASSVGAGFGYTF
NA	TRBV10-3	TRBJ2-7	few	TGTGCCATCAGGGGACTCTGGGACGAGCAGTACTTC	CAIRGLWDEQYF
NA	TRBV20-1	TRBJ2-7	many	TGCAGTGCTAGAGACCTCTTCGGATCAGTTGGAGACGAGCAGTACTTC	CSARDLFGSVGDEQYF
NA	TRBV25-1	TRBJ1-1	many	TGTGCCAGCACTAGGCCCGGTATCACTGAAGCTTTCTTT	CASTRPGITEAFF
NA	TRBV21-1	TRBJ2-2	few	TGTGCCAGCAGCACATCAGGGTTGACCGGGGAGCTGTTTTTT	CASSTSGLTGELFF
NA	TRBV4-1	TRBJ2-3	NA	TGCGCCAGCAGCCCCGAGCAAGGGGGCACAGATACGCAGTATTTT	CASSPEQGGTDTQYF
TRBD2	TRBV9	TRBJ2-7	NA	TGTGCCAGCAGCGTGGGACTAGCGGGAGGGTTCTCCTACGAGCAGTACTTC	CASSVGLAGGFSYEQYF
NA	TRBV5-1	TRBJ2-3	many	TGCGCCAGCAGCTTGGCCGGGAAATCCACAGATACGCAGTATTTT	CASSLAGKSTDTQYF